In its sample, the clone carrying this T cell receptor beta chain was seen many times. Trimming removed 5 bases at V and 2 bases at J, with 13 bases between. CDR1 and CDR2 from the germline V gene are MNHEY and SVGAGI. The CDR3 totals 16 residues. TCRdb re-analysed the 5' RACE reads in MiXCR, keeping a single row per CDR3 protein. The table lists under 75,000 distinct CDR3 sequences, 8.4% of them singletons. The sample belongs to a study of spatial heterogeneity in lung cancer. Time point of the sample: sample taken at primary tumor resection. Whole RNA obtained from tumor, nontumor lung or frozen PBMC underwent sequencing without sorting. The donors comprised 70 to 85 untreated early-stage non-small cell lung cancer patients.

V usage is TRBV6-5 and J usage is TRBJ2-6; possible D gene TRBD1, 6 bases. The TCR comes from a female donor with early-stage non-small cell lung cancer. The input for sequencing was PBMCs, taken at surgery. The DNA for the CDR3 is TGTGCCAGCAGTGGGAACAGGGCGGCTGGGGCCAACGTCCTGACTTTC. Translation: CASSGNRAAGANVLTF.